Presented here are 13 T cell receptor beta chains from one specimen sequenced in a study of T cells in Graves' hyperthyroidism and ophthalmopathy. RNA transcripts yielded amplified TCR beta CDR3 regions. First-round RT-PCR targeting the TCR CDR3 was performed with the HTBI primer set. MiXCR, run by TCRdb on the multiplex PCR reads, gives a single entry per CDR3 protein. Of 700,000 to 850,000 distinct CDR3 sequences in the sample, roughly a third are singletons; the top ten hold around 32%. Specimen: blood. The receptors were gathered from a middle-aged woman with Graves' hyperthyroidism.

This clonotype has a handful of counts. The chain uses TRBV2 and TRBJ1-1, with 8 positions matching TRBD1. Germline-derived CDR1 and CDR2 are SNHLY and FYNNEI. J lost 1 base, V lost 6 bases, and 7 bases had no gene match. The CDR3 has 15 residues. CDR3 DNA: TGTGCCAGCAGACCCCGACAGGGGACGAACACTGAAGCTTTCTTT. The encoded protein is CASRPRQGTNTEAFF.

This clonotype was seen many times. The genes are TRBV9 and TRBJ1-4, with D tentatively TRBD1 (5 bases). Between the trimmed V and J ends, which lost 2 bases and 7 bases, there was a span of 15 bases. Germline V gives CDR1 SGDLS, CDR2 YYNGEE. This CDR3 region has 15 residues. The CDR3 nucleotides are TGTGCCAGCAGCGTCACCGGGACTCTAACTGAAAAACTGTTTTTT. Its translation: CASSVTGTLTEKLFF.

This clonotype was detected many times. The V call is TRBV20-1, the J call TRBJ1-4; perhaps TRBD1 as D (5 bases). The length of the CDR3 is 13 residues. CDR1 and CDR2 from the germline V gene are DFQATT and SNEGSKA (reference sequence). Trimming removed 3 bases at V and 10 bases at J, with 15 bases between. The CDR3 DNA is TGCAGTGCTAGTGGCGGGGACTGGGCAAAACTGTTTTTT. It is translated as CSASGGDWAKLFF.

J is TRBJ1-2 and V is TRBV12-3 or TRBV12-4; D is uncertain. V gave up 2 bases and J gave up 6 bases, with 19 bases separating them. CDR3 length equals 16 residues. This CDR3 reads CASSLMRRSPEDGYTF. The CDR3 DNA sequence: TGTGCCAGCAGTTTAATGAGGAGGTCCCCAGAGGATGGCTACACCTTC.

This chain links TRBV20-1 with TRBJ2-7, with D tentatively TRBD1 or TRBD2 (5 bases each). V dropped 5 bases and J dropped 7 bases, with 15 bases sitting between them. Germline lookup yields CDR1 DFQATT and CDR2 SNEGSKA (reference sequence). The CDR3 is 12 amino acids. CDR3 sequence: CSAGGSWGEQYF. The CDR3 bases are TGCAGTGCTGGTGGGTCGTGGGGGGAGCAGTACTTC.

A few counts support this clonotype. The rearrangement links TRBV29-1 to TRBJ2-3; TRBD1 might be the D (6 bases). Germline-derived CDR1 and CDR2 are SQVTM and ANQGSEA. CDR3 length: 13 residues. V dropped 7 bases and J dropped 4 bases, with 15 bases sitting between them. Here the CDR3 reads CSAKGGRSDTQYF. The CDR3 DNA reads TGCAGCGCCAAAGGGGGTCGATCAGATACGCAGTATTTT.

The sample holds many counts of this clonotype. V usage is TRBV7-9 and J usage is TRBJ1-1; 9 nucleotides match TRBD1. The CDR3 sequence is 15 residues long. Germline values: CDR1 SEHNR, CDR2 FQNEAQ (reference sequence). The junction had 6 bases not matched to a gene; V was cut back by 2 bases and J by 5 bases. CDR3 in amino acids: CASSLRGTGSTEAFF. The CDR3 DNA reads TGTGCCAGCAGCTTACGGGGGACAGGGTCGACTGAAGCTTTCTTT.

This clonotype was counted many times. This chain joins TRBV10-3 and TRBJ2-7, with a tentative D call TRBD1 (5 bases). Germline V gives CDR1 ENHRY, CDR2 SYGVKD. The CDR3 spans 15 residues. The V and J ends lost 4 bases and 2 bases respectively, with 15 bases between them. The CDR3 region has the DNA TGTGCCATCAGTGGAACAGGTCGGGTTCCCTACGAGCAGTACTTC. This gives the protein CAISGTGRVPYEQYF.

The chain uses TRBV6-5 and TRBJ2-7; a possible D gene is TRBD1 (5 bases). The length of the CDR3 is 14 residues. CDR1 and CDR2 (germline): MNHEY, SVGAGI. V lost 5 bases to trimming and J lost 3 bases, with 14 bases between them. Written as DNA, the CDR3 is TGTGCCAGCAGTGAAACAGGTACCAACTACGAGCAGTACTTC. Translating gives CASSETGTNYEQYF.

This clonotype has a count of ten or more. The V gene is TRBV7-9, the J gene TRBJ2-7, with 10 bases lining up with TRBD1. Per germline, CDR1 SEHNR and CDR2 FQNEAQ (reference sequence). This CDR3 is built from 14 residues. Trimming removed 1 base from V and 5 bases from J; junction bases left unmatched: 2. The CDR3 is CASSLGTGGNEQYF. The CDR3 DNA follows: TGTGCCAGCAGCTTAGGGACAGGGGGTAACGAGCAGTACTTC. Looking up the rest from reference TRBV7-9 and TRBJ2-7 gives the full variable domain: DTGVSQNPRHKITKRGQNVTFRCDPISEHNRLYWYRQTLGQGPEFLTYFQNEAQLEKSRLLSDRFSAERPKGSFSTLEIQRTEQGDSAMYLCASSLGTGGNEQYFGPGTRLTVT.

In its sample, this clonotype was seen a few times. The chain uses TRBV5-1 and TRBJ1-5; TRBD1 matches 8 bases. Germline V CDR1 and CDR2: SGHRS, YFSETQ. This CDR3 region has 15 residues. After removal of 4 bases from V and 3 bases from J, the junction contained 6 bases not matched to a gene. CDR3 in DNA: TGCGCCAGCAGCCGGACAGGGAGGGCCAATCAGCCCCAGCATTTT. It translates to CASSRTGRANQPQHF.

The rearrangement uses TRBV6-9 and TRBJ2-7; TRBD2 aligns across 8 bases. J lost 4 bases, V lost 0 bases, and 5 bases had no gene match. This CDR3 comprises 15 residues. Germline CDR1 is MNHGY and CDR2 is SVAAGI. In nucleotides, the CDR3 is TGTGCCAGCAGTTATTCGAAATCGGGAGGGTACGAGCAGTACTTC. It yields the protein CASSYSKSGGYEQYF.

This clonotype showed up just a few times. V gene TRBV18 combines with J gene TRBJ1-2; no clear D. CDR1 and CDR2 from the germline V gene are KGHSH and LQKENI. The V and J ends lost 8 bases and 8 bases respectively, with 9 bases between them. CDR3 size: 10 residues. The CDR3 DNA reads TGTGCCAGCCCGGGATACGGCTACACCTTC. Protein product: CASPGYGYTF. Full variable domain (remainder filled in from reference TRBV18 and TRBJ1-2): NAGVMQNPRHLVRRRGQEARLRCSPMKGHSHVYWYRQLPEEGLKFMVYLQKENIIDESGMPKERFSAEFPKEGPSILRIQQVVRGDSAAYFCASPGYGYTFGSGTRLTVV.